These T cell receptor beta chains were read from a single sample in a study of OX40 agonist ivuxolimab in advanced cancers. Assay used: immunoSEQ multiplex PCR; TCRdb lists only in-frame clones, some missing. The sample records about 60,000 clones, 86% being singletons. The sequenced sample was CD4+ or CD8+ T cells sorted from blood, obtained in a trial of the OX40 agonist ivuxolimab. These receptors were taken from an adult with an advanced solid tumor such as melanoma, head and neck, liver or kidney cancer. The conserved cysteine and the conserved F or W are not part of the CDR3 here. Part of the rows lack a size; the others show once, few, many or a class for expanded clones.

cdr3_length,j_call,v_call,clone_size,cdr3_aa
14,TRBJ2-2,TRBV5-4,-,ASSLFSGGNTGELF
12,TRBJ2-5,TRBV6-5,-,ASSYIQVGETQY
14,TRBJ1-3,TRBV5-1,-,ASSLVVAGSGNTIY
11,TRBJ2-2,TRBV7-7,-,ASRPGYTGELF
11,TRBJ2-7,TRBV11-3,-,ASSFDRAYEQY
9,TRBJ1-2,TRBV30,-,AWSGGDGYT
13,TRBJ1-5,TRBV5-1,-,ASSSGTGSHQPQH
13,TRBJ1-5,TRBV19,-,ASSRDSYSNQPQH
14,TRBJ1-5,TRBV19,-,ASSTGPGQGYQPQH
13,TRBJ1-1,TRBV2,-,ASSEGGQGLTEAF
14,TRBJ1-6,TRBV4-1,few,ASSQEGGQGGSPLH
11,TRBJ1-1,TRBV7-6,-,ASSLDRTTEAF
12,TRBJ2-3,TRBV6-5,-,ATFGTLGTDTQY
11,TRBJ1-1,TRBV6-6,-,ASRDRQFLEAF
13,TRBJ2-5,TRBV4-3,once,ASSQAGGRGETQY
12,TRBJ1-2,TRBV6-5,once,ASSPGRANYGYT
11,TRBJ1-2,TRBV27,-,ASSWRRSYGYT
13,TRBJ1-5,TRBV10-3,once,AISGEQAENQPQH
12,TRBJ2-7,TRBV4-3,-,ASSQSRVAGEQY
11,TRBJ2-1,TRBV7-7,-,ASSLDYRNEQF
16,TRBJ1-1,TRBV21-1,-,ASNSARTVTRGGTEAF
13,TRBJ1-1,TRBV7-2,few,ASSPRRGPNTEAF
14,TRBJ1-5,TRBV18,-,ASSPYGQGGNQPQH
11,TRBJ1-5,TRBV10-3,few,ATGQTDLQPQH
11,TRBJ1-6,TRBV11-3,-,ASSQRVDSPLH
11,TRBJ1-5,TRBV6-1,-,ASTSRGDQPQH
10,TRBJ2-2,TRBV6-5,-,ASARGTGELF
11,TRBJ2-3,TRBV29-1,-,SAPQGAIDTQY
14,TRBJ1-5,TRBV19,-,ASSISVGYSNQPQH
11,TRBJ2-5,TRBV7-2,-,ASSSKGWETQY
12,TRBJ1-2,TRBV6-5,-,ASSPGNYNYGYT
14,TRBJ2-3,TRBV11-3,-,ASSLSFSGGTDTQY
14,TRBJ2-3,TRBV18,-,ASLPGMSGAADTQY
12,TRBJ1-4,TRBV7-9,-,ASSLEGRNEKLF
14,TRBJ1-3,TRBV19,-,ASSRTYETSGNTIY
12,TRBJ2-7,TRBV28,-,ASRLAGPLGEQY
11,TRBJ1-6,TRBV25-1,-,ASTRDSDSPLH